These 11 T cell receptor beta chains were all obtained from the same sample, sequenced in a study of CD8 T cells in ankylosing spondylitis. No antigen has been assigned to these receptors. TCRdb ran MiXCR on the 5' RACE reads and lists one entry per CDR3 protein. The profile covers roughly 490,000 distinct CDR3 sequences, with about 5.2% appearing a single time and roughly 3.5% taken by the ten largest. Study conclusions and caveats: It appeared that ankylosing spondylitis blood was characterized by a TCR beta motif of fewer than ten highly homologous variants.

Sample: blood, either unsorted or a sorted T cell fraction (not recorded which). The receptors were gathered from a male donor with ankylosing spondylitis.

This clonotype was seen many times. J is TRBJ2-1 and V is TRBV20-1; 7 positions agree with TRBD2. With 1 base clipped from V and 1 base from J, the junction kept 7 bases outside the gene matches. The germline V gene has CDR1 DFQATT and CDR2 SNEGSKA (reference sequence). The CDR3 is made up of 16 amino acids. The CDR3 coding sequence is TGCAGTGCTAGAGGCTACACTAGCGTATCCTACAATGAGCAGTTCTTC. The encoded protein is CSARGYTSVSYNEQFF.

This clonotype was counted between two and nine times. V usage is TRBV5-1 and J usage is TRBJ2-7, with TRBD2 matching 14 bases. This CDR3 has 17 amino acids. V trimming: 3 bases; J trimming: 2 bases; junction bases outside the gene matches: 7. The V gene's germline CDR1 is SGHRS and CDR2 YFSETQ. The CDR3 protein is CASSSSSGLAGAYEQYF. Written as DNA, the CDR3 is TGCGCCAGCAGCTCATCCTCGGGACTAGCGGGAGCCTACGAGCAGTACTTC.

The sample holds many counts of this clonotype. The chain joins TRBV4-2 to TRBJ2-2, with 9 positions matching TRBD2. V shed 1 base and J 2 bases; nucleotides not matched to a gene: 5. CDR1 and CDR2 from the germline V gene are LGHNA and YNFKEQ. The CDR3 contains 17 residues. The CDR3: CASSQASSGVNTGELFF. As DNA, the CDR3 is TGTGCCAGCAGCCAAGCGTCTAGCGGGGTCAACACCGGGGAGCTGTTTTTT.

This clonotype has at least ten counts. This rearrangement joins TRBV4-3 to TRBJ2-3, with 8 bases aligning to TRBD2. This CDR3 comprises 14 residues. Germline assignment: CDR1 LGHNA and CDR2 YSLEER. The V and J ends lost 0 bases and 14 bases, in that order; junction bases with no gene match: 10. CDR3 in amino acids: CASSQELAGTQRYF. In DNA, the CDR3 is TGCGCCAGCAGCCAAGAATTAGCGGGGACCCAACGGTATTTT.

Regarding this clonotype: A much more abundant neighbour one base away suggests this may be a read error. The gene calls are TRBV6-5 and TRBJ2-7; 7 bases are shared with TRBD1. Germline-derived CDR1 and CDR2 are MNHEY and SVGAGI. The CDR3 consists of 15 residues. V shed 2 bases and J 4 bases; nucleotides not matched to a gene: 8. The CDR3 DNA follows: TGTGCCAGCAGTTACGATGCGACAGGGATGTACGAGCAGTACTTC. Translated: CASSYDATGMYEQYF.

This chain joins TRBV5-6 and TRBJ1-4, with D unclear. V was pared by 4 bases and J by 0 bases, with 19 bases between. Germline CDR1 is SGHDT and CDR2 is YYEEEE. This CDR3 comprises 18 residues. The CDR3 region is CASSPGQLRPATNEKLFF. CDR3 nucleotides: TGTGCCAGCAGCCCGGGCCAACTACGGCCCGCAACTAATGAAAAACTGTTTTTT. The whole variable domain, filled in from reference TRBV5-6 and TRBJ1-4, reads DAGVTQSPTHLIKTRGQQVTLRCSPKSGHDTVSWYQQALGQGPQFIFQYYEEEERQRGNFPDRFSGHQFPNYSSELNVNALLLGDSALYLCASSPGQLRPATNEKLFFGSGTQLSVL.

This clonotype occurred many times. This CDR3 reads CASSQSSPAAQNIQYF. The CDR3, as DNA: TGCGCCAGCAGCCAAAGTTCCCCCGCGGCACAAAACATTCAGTACTTC. V is TRBV4-3 and J is TRBJ2-4; D remains unclear. CDR3 length: 16 residues. V lost 2 bases and J 5 bases, leaving 16 bases between the germline ends. Germline CDR1 and CDR2: LGHNA and YSLEER.

This clonotype has a count of ten or more. The CDR3 here is CSVEDASSYEQYF. The CDR3 nucleotides read TGCAGCGTTGAAGATGCCAGCTCCTACGAGCAGTACTTC. The rearrangement uses TRBV29-1 and TRBJ2-7; D unresolved. The germline V gene encodes CDR1 SQVTM and CDR2 ANQGSEA. V lost 0 bases, J lost 0 bases, and 6 bases lay in between. The CDR3 runs 13 residues.

This clonotype was recorded many times. The chain links TRBV4-2 to TRBJ2-1; no clear D gene. Germline values: CDR1 LGHNA, CDR2 YNFKEQ. Deletions cut 3 bases from V and 3 bases from J, with 12 bases between. This CDR3 is built from 15 residues. CDR3 amino acids: CASSHPGRGYNEQFF. The DNA for the CDR3 is TGTGCCAGCAGCCACCCCGGGCGCGGCTACAATGAGCAGTTCTTC.

This clonotype was counted at least ten times. The chain combines TRBV15 with TRBJ2-1; possibly TRBD1 for D (6 bases). Germline V lookup: CDR1 LNHNV, CDR2 YYDKDF (reference sequence). V gave up 5 bases and J gave up 9 bases, with 20 bases separating them. CDR3 size: 15 residues. The CDR3 DNA reads as TGTGCCACCAGCGGCCGGACAGAGGTTTATACTGAGCAGTTCTTC. Translated, it gives CATSGRTEVYTEQFF.

This clonotype was picked up many times. V gene TRBV6-1 combines with J gene TRBJ1-2, with a weak D call TRBD1 (5 bases). Per germline, CDR1 MNHNS and CDR2 SASEGT. This CDR3 contains 15 residues. Trimming pared 7 bases from V and 3 bases from J, leaving 18 bases between. The CDR3 DNA sequence: TGTGCCAGCATTCCCCAGCGGGGCGGTGACTATGGCTACACCTTC. Translating it yields CASIPQRGGDYGYTF.